The source of this T cell receptor beta chain is a study of blood T cell repertoires in COVID-19 (dated by TCRdb to the early 2020s). As for the study more broadly: The collaborator samples originated in the United States, Italy and Spain and spanned the acute and convalescent phases of COVID-19. Samples were obtained from the ongoing ImmuneRACE study (first 160 participants) and from roughly 1,300 subjects provided by 6 global collaborators. The repertoires were released in a freely available public database meant as a resource for research on the immune response to SARS-CoV-2. The prospective study material was composed of cDNA or gDNA derived from T cells, B-cell-depleted T cells, or PBMCs. Subjects who had been exposed to COVID-19, were actively infected with it, or had recovered from it provided the deeply sampled blood TCRbeta repertoires that made up the dataset. Where HLA class I and class II types were available, the types were taken from metadata supplied by the sample provider, not from assay-based typing. The sample metadata nearly always contained a de-identified subject ID, COVID-19 status, age in years and sex.

Summary of the overall study and its limitations: The quantity of clinical and demographic metadata differed by source and by participant and was supplied without curation.

Whole blood was collected in K2EDTA tubes by collaborating institutions according to the institutions' own protocols. Collaborator samples were shipped for TCRbeta analysis as frozen whole blood, isolated PBMCs, or DNA extracted from either sample type. The CDR3 measures 17 amino acids from cysteine to phenylalanine. Left in the record is the CDR3 DNA by itself, 51 bases read in frame from the first base. V loses 4 bases, J loses 0 bases, and the germline ends lie 18 bases apart. As encoded in the germline V gene (reference sequence), CDR1 is LNHDA while CDR2 is SQIVND. TCRbeta CDR3 regions were amplified from genomic DNA by means of the immunoSEQ Assay, a bias-controlled multiplex PCR. In the paper's pipeline: The number of nucleated cells in each sample was estimated from the amplification of reference gene primers within the assay. To quantify the absolute abundance of each unique TCRbeta CDR3 rearrangement, sequence reads were collapsed and filtered. For each sample, productive Simpson clonality was calculated as the square root of Simpson's diversity index across productive rearrangements. TCRdb stores this immuneACCESS table with in-frame sequences only. Part of the clones is absent; in the studies checked, under half of the shortfall reflects unresolved V genes, and no reason is known for the rest. The V and J calls and clone size are taken from that table; D and trimming were inferred from the DNA. The sample records roughly 49,000 clones, around 78% of which are singletons. Around 13% of the sample lies in the top ten.

Comments on this clone: The target of this receptor is not known. Base qualities are not recorded, but no much larger clone differs from it by a single base.

This chain is built from TRBV19 and TRBJ1-1; no D gene can be assigned with confidence. The sequence derives from a human donor in a cohort sampled during active COVID-19. Sequenced material: peripheral blood. CDR3 region: CASSTPSADSMNTEAFF. The bases read TGTGCCAGTAGTACCCCGTCGGCGGACTCCATGAACACTGAAGCTTTCTTT.